This entry lists 5 T cell receptor beta chains sequenced from one sample in a study of T cells in tumors after PD-1 blockade. TCRdb keeps only in-frame clones here, not all; method: immunoSEQ multiplex PCR. Altogether thousands of clones are present, around 83% being singletons, with the ten largest covering around 52%. Sequencing was performed on PBMCs, taken after anti-PD-1 therapy. These receptor sequences come from a human donor with advanced basal cell or squamous cell carcinoma (not recorded which).

The chain has TRBV10-3 and TRBJ2-3; 12 bases are shared with TRBD2. Per the germline V gene, CDR1 is ENHRY and CDR2 is SYGVKD. V lost 6 bases, J lost 4 bases, and 5 bases stayed unmatched. CDR3 length: 15 residues. CDR3 protein: CAISPTSGGADTQYF. Here the CDR3 DNA reads TGTGCCATCAGCCCGACTAGCGGGGGTGCAGATACGCAGTATTTT.

The genes are TRBV3-1 (or the pseudogene TRBV3-2) and TRBJ2-1; D remains unclear. CDR1 LGHDT and CDR2 YNNKEL come from the germline V gene (reference sequence). This CDR3 contains 15 residues. Trimming pared 0 bases from V and 6 bases from J, leaving 12 bases between. For the CDR3, the DNA is TGTGCCAGCAGCCAAGAGATGGTAAGCGTCAATGAGCAGTTCTTC. Translation gives CASSQEMVSVNEQFF.

The chain has TRBV5-1 and TRBJ2-7, with D possibly matching TRBD2 (6 bases). From germline, CDR1 is SGHRS and CDR2 YFSETQ. The V gene lost 1 base and the J gene lost 2 bases, with 13 bases spanning the gap. The CDR3 consists of 15 residues. The CDR3 DNA is TGCGCCAGCAGCTTGCTCTCCGGAGGGACCTACGAGCAGTACTTC. Translation: CASSLLSGGTYEQYF.

The V call is TRBV28, the J call TRBJ2-7; D uncertain. Between the trimmed V and J ends, which lost 3 bases and 0 bases, there was a span of 6 bases. This CDR3 comprises 13 residues. The germline V gene has CDR1 MDHEN and CDR2 SYDVKM. CDR3 region: CASSFGNSYEQYF. The DNA for the CDR3 is TGTGCCAGCAGTTTTGGGAACTCCTACGAGCAGTACTTC.

This clone was counted between two and nine times. The J gene is TRBJ2-1, the V gene TRBV6-5; 8 positions match TRBD1. CDR1 MNHEY and CDR2 SVGAGI come from the germline V gene. The CDR3 covers 12 residues. CDR3 loop: CAHRGARNEQFF. In nucleotides, the CDR3 is TGTGCACACAGGGGGGCTCGGAATGAGCAGTTCTTC.